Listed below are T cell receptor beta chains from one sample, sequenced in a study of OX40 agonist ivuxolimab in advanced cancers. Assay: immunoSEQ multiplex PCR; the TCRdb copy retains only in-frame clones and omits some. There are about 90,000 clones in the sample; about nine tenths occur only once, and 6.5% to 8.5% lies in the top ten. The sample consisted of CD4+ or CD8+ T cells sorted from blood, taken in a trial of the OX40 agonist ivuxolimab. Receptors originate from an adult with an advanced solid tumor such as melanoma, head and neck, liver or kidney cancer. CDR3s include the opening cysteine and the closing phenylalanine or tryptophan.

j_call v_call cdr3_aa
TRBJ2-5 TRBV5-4 CASSVFEETQYF
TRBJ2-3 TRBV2 CASSEFGSLDTQYF
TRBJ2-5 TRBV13 CASSLAGAGLETQYF
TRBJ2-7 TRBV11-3 CASSLTSEYEQYF
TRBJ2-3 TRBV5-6 CASSSQGADTQYF
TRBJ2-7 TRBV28 CASRDNSKSPYEQYF
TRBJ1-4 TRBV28 CASTPLSGANEKLFF
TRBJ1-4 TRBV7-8 CASSELGTANEKLFF
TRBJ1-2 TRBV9 CASSGTGDYGYTF
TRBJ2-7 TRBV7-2 CASSWTGRYEQYF
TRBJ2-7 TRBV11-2 CASSSTGPYYEQYF
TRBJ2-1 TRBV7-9 CASSLPTRDEQFF
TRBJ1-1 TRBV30 CAWSPYEGYTEAFF
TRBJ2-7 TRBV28 CATSAGAYEQYF
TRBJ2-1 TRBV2 CASSVGLDKVARTNNEQFF
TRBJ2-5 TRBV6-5 CASSSSETQYF
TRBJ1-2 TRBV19 CASIRSAARDYGYTF
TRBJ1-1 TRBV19 CATKISGVVAEAFF
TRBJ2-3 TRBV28 CASSAQGTGDTQYF
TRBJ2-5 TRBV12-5 CASGPDSRETQYF
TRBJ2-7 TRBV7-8 CASSCSRSWYEQYF
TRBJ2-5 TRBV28 CASSVPAQETQYF
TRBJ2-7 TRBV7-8 CASSFDSNEQYF
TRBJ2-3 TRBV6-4 CASSEREGTDTQYF
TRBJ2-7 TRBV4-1 CASSHQAPGRGYEQYF
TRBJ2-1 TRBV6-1 CASSERWGSPCFF
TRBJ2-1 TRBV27 CASGLAGYNEQFF
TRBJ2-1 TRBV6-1 CASSGDSYNEQFF
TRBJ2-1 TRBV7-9 CASSLDYYPSSYNEQFF
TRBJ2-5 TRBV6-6 CASRRDSQETQYF
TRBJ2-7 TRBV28 CASSPYAGRISYEQYF
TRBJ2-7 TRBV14 CASSQEADYEQYF
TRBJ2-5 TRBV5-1 CASSFFLSSVQETQYF
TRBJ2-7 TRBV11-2 CASSSLRGPGSYEQYF
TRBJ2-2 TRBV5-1 CASKGWGNTGELFF
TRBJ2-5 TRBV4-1 CASSQDAGSQETQYF
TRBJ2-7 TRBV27 CASTPLAGGIDEQYF
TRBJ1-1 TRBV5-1 CASSLVPGKNTEAFF
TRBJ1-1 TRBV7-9 CANREQSTLEAFF
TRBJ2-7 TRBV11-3 CASSPRWNSDEQYF
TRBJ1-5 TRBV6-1 CASSLASNQPQHF
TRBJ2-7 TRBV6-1 CASSEWSSGSYEQYF